What follows are 24 T cell receptor beta chains derived from one specimen sequenced in a study of cytomegalovirus exposure and HLA in healthy donors. The PCR employed 60 Vbeta primers together with 13 Jbeta primers. The method was immunoSEQ multiplex PCR; TCRdb's version includes in-frame clones alone and lacks a portion of them. The sample carries about 150,000 clones, approximately 68% recorded once. The sample was PBMCs. The receptor set was obtained from a man aged 60 to 75 in good health and CMV-seronegative.

This chain connects TRBV28 to TRBJ2-6; 10 bases fit TRBD1. The J segment lost 2 bases and the V segment lost 8 bases, leaving 12 bases of the junction unmatched. This CDR3 comprises 18 residues. Germline values: CDR1 MDHEN, CDR2 SYDVKM. The CDR3 is CASELDRGRPPGANVLTF. Here the CDR3 DNA reads TGTGCCAGCGAATTAGACAGGGGGCGACCCCCTGGGGCCAACGTCCTGACTTTC.

The V gene is TRBV18, the J gene TRBJ1-2, with D hard to call. CDR1 KGHSH and CDR2 LQKENI come from the germline V gene. V was shortened by 0 bases and J by 7 bases, with 15 bases between the two germline ends. The CDR3 is 15 residues long. CDR3 region: CASSPPVPEGGGYTF. CDR3 bases: TGTGCCAGCTCACCACCCGTGCCCGAGGGCGGTGGCTACACCTTC.

The J gene is TRBJ2-2, the V gene TRBV2; TRBD2 matches at 8 bases. CDR3 length equals 15 residues. Germline assignment: CDR1 SNHLY and CDR2 FYNNEI. Trimming cost V 7 bases and J 0 bases; bases outside gene matches: 4. CDR3 loop: CASKTSGTNTGELFF. CDR3 nucleotide sequence: TGTGCCAGCAAAACTAGCGGCACGAACACCGGGGAGCTGTTTTTT.

The rearrangement links TRBV29-1 to TRBJ2-1, with TRBD2 matching over 7 bases. The CDR3 sequence is 16 residues long. V gave up 4 bases and J gave up 0 bases; unmatched junction bases: 9. CDR1 is SQVTM and CDR2 is ANQGSEA in the germline V gene. The CDR3 bases are TGCAGCGTTGGCGGGAGAAGGAAGGGCTCCTACAATGAGCAGTTCTTC. Encoded protein: CSVGGRRKGSYNEQFF.

This clone came up a few times. V is TRBV6-6 and J is TRBJ2-1; 10 nucleotides line up with TRBD2. The V gene's germline CDR1 is MNHNY and CDR2 SVGAGI (reference sequence). V was clipped by 6 bases and J by 8 bases; unmatched bases: 7. The CDR3 length is 14 residues. The CDR3 DNA follows: TGTGCCAGCAGCAACCTAGCGGGAGTGCATGAGCAGTTCTTC. Translating gives CASSNLAGVHEQFF.

The rearrangement uses TRBV4-2 and TRBJ1-1; D call uncertain. Germline V gene lookup returns CDR1 LGHNA and CDR2 YNFKEQ. This CDR3 has 15 residues. V was trimmed by 1 base and J by 4 bases, leaving 13 bases between them. This CDR3 reads CASSQGVSVSTEAFF. Here the CDR3 DNA reads TGTGCCAGCAGCCAAGGAGTCTCGGTTTCCACTGAAGCTTTCTTT.

The rearrangement uses TRBV6-5 and TRBJ2-2; D is unresolved. Germline V CDR1 and CDR2: MNHEY, SVGAGI. This CDR3 has 15 amino acids. V was shortened by 2 bases and J by 1 base, with 8 bases between the two germline ends. This CDR3 reads CASSYRRLNTGELFF. In DNA, the CDR3 is TGTGCCAGCAGTTACCGTAGACTGAACACCGGGGAGCTGTTTTTT.

This clone was detected only a few times. This chain uses TRBV7-9 with TRBJ2-1; 8 bases are shared with TRBD2. Germline V CDR1 and CDR2: SEHNR, FQNEAQ (reference sequence). The CDR3 extends over 12 amino acids. The trim removed 3 bases at V and 9 bases at J, leaving 1 base unmatched. DNA for the CDR3: TGTGCCAGCAGCTTGACTAGCGTTGAGCAGTTCTTC. Protein sequence: CASSLTSVEQFF.

The V gene is TRBV7-2, the J gene TRBJ1-3; D not resolved. CDR1 and CDR2 (germline): SGHTA, FQGNSA. The CDR3 covers 16 residues. The germline V and J ends were trimmed by 0 bases and 3 bases, with 12 bases remaining between them. The CDR3 DNA reads TGTGCCAGCAGCTTAGCGAAGGAGGGCAGTGGAAACACCATATATTTT. Amino acid sequence: CASSLAKEGSGNTIYF.

This chain connects TRBV15 to TRBJ2-7, with 10 bases fitting TRBD1. J lost 2 bases, V lost 3 bases, and 4 bases had no gene match. CDR1 and CDR2 (germline): LNHNV, YYDKDF (reference sequence). The length of the CDR3 is 15 residues. The CDR3 nucleotides read TGTGCCACCAGCAGCTTTGGACAGGGGGCCTACGAGCAGTACTTC. It encodes CATSSFGQGAYEQYF. Using reference TRBV15 and TRBJ2-7 for the parts outside the CDR3, the full variable domain is DAMVIQNPRYQVTQFGKPVTLSCSQTLNHNVMYWYQQKSSQAPKLLFHYYDKDFNNEADTPDNFQSRRPNTSFCFLDIRSPGLGDTAMYLCATSSFGQGAYEQYFGPGTRLTVT.

The rearrangement uses TRBV10-3 and TRBJ1-1, with TRBD1 as a possible D gene (5 bases). V shed 2 bases and J shed 4 bases, with 14 bases lying between them. The CDR3 is 15 residues long. CDR1 is ENHRY, CDR2 SYGVKD, per germline. CDR3 loop: CAISENGGGATEAFF. CDR3 DNA: TGTGCCATCAGTGAGAATGGCGGGGGAGCCACTGAAGCTTTCTTT.

The chain carries TRBV9 and TRBJ2-3, with D possibly TRBD1 on 6 matching bases. Germline lookup yields CDR1 SGDLS and CDR2 YYNGEE. The length of the CDR3 is 15 residues. V shed 4 bases and J shed 0 bases, with 12 bases lying between them. The CDR3 spells CASSPMGHSTDTQYF. CDR3 coding DNA: TGTGCCAGCAGCCCCATGGGACACAGCACAGATACGCAGTATTTT. The entire variable domain, with the rest obtained from reference TRBV9 and TRBJ2-3, is as follows: DSGVTQTPKHLITATGQRVTLRCSPRSGDLSVYWYQQSLDQGLQFLIQYYNGEERAKGNILERFSAQQFPDLHSELNLSSLELGDSALYFCASSPMGHSTDTQYFGPGTRLTVL.

The rearrangement uses TRBV19 and TRBJ2-5; 7 nucleotides line up with TRBD2. V dropped 4 bases and J dropped 4; count of bases not matched to a gene: 15. This CDR3 is 17 amino acids long. Per the germline V gene, CDR1 is LNHDA and CDR2 is SQIVND (reference sequence). The CDR3 here is CASSTPSRGVAGETQYF. In DNA, the CDR3 is TGTGCCAGTAGTACCCCCAGTCGGGGGGTAGCAGGAGAGACCCAGTACTTC.

This clone was counted a single time. V gene TRBV7-6 combines with J gene TRBJ2-2; the D gene is possibly TRBD2 (5 bases). V lost 1 base and J lost 5, with 5 bases in between. Germline V gives CDR1 SGHVS, CDR2 FNYEAQ. The CDR3 spans 13 residues. Here the CDR3 DNA reads TGTGCCAGCAGCTTAGGAGGGACCGGGGAGCTGTTTTTT. Translated, it gives CASSLGGTGELFF.

This clone has a single count. V and J are TRBV7-3 and TRBJ2-3; 9 nucleotides align to TRBD2. V lost 5 bases to trimming and J lost 4 bases; unmatched junction nucleotides: 4. The CDR3 covers 14 residues. Germline V gene data show CDR1 as SGHTA and CDR2 as FQGTGA. The CDR3: CASSLSGRPDTQYF. The CDR3 region has the DNA TGTGCCAGCAGCCTTAGCGGGAGACCAGATACGCAGTATTTT.

The genes are TRBV7-9 and TRBJ2-1, with 11 bases that match TRBD2. From germline, CDR1 is SEHNR and CDR2 FQNEAQ (reference sequence). The CDR3 consists of 17 residues. Unmatched junction bases numbered 8, after V lost 1 base and J lost 6 bases. DNA for the CDR3: TGTGCCAGCAGCTTAGACCTACTAGCGGGAGCTCTCAATGAGCAGTTCTTC. It yields the protein CASSLDLLAGALNEQFF.

This clone was observed a handful of times. V usage is TRBV29-1 and J usage is TRBJ1-2, with 10 bases that match TRBD1. CDR3 length: 14 residues. Per germline, CDR1 SQVTM and CDR2 ANQGSEA. Trimming took 5 bases from V and 6 from J; bases not matched to a gene: 9. CDR3 nucleotide sequence: TGCAGCGTTCTGGACAGGGGGAAGAGCGATGGCTACACCTTC. Translation: CSVLDRGKSDGYTF.

V and J are TRBV5-1 and TRBJ1-5; D is ambiguous. The CDR3 has 15 amino acids. V lost 0 bases and J 2 bases, leaving 9 bases between the germline ends. Germline CDR1 SGHRS, CDR2 YFSETQ. CDR3 region: CASSLAGLGNQPQHF. The CDR3 DNA is TGCGCCAGCAGCTTGGCAGGTTTGGGCAATCAGCCCCAGCATTTT.

V usage is TRBV9 and J usage is TRBJ1-5, with TRBD1 identical over 8 bases. This CDR3 is built from 13 residues. Per germline, CDR1 SGDLS and CDR2 YYNGEE. V was pared by 8 bases and J by 2 bases, with 3 bases of the junction left unmatched. CDR3 coding DNA: TGTGCCAGTTCAGGGGGCGGCAATCAGCCCCAGCATTTT. Its translation is CASSGGGNQPQHF.

This chain links TRBV6-5 with TRBJ2-7, with D perhaps matching TRBD1 (6 bases). CDR3 length equals 13 residues. Per germline, CDR1 MNHEY and CDR2 SVGAGI. Between the trimmed V and J ends, which lost 6 bases and 1 base, there was a span of 10 bases. The CDR3 DNA is TGTGCCAGCAGCCGGGACAAATCCTACGAGCAGTACTTC. As protein: CASSRDKSYEQYF.

This chain's CDR3 is CASSRTGGPYEQYF. The CDR3 DNA sequence: TGTGCCAGTAGTCGGACAGGGGGACCCTACGAGCAGTACTTC. The chain recombines TRBV19 with TRBJ2-7; 10 bases line up with TRBD1. Germline V gene lookup returns CDR1 LNHDA and CDR2 SQIVND (reference sequence). V dropped 5 bases and J dropped 2; count of bases not matched to a gene: 3. This CDR3 has 14 residues.

This chain uses TRBV9 with TRBJ1-1, with a weak D call TRBD1 (5 bases). The CDR3 has 16 amino acids. Germline CDR1 is SGDLS and CDR2 is YYNGEE. V lost 0 bases, J lost 1 base, and 13 bases lay in between. The CDR3 region is CASSVGAAGPNTEAFF. The CDR3 DNA reads TGTGCCAGCAGCGTAGGGGCGGCAGGGCCGAACACTGAAGCTTTCTTT. The variable domain in full, completed from reference TRBV9 and TRBJ1-1, reads DSGVTQTPKHLITATGQRVTLRCSPRSGDLSVYWYQQSLDQGLQFLIQYYNGEERAKGNILERFSAQQFPDLHSELNLSSLELGDSALYFCASSVGAAGPNTEAFFGQGTRLTVV.

The genes are TRBV9 and TRBJ2-3; 12 bases agree with TRBD1. V shed 4 bases, J shed 4 bases, and the junction held 4 bases outside the gene matches. This CDR3 is 15 amino acids long. The germline V gene encodes CDR1 SGDLS and CDR2 YYNGEE. The CDR3 is CASSFGTGGPDTQYF. The CDR3 DNA follows: TGTGCCAGCAGCTTCGGGACAGGGGGCCCAGATACGCAGTATTTT.

The chain links TRBV7-9 to TRBJ1-1; 8 bases match TRBD1. V gave up 5 bases and J gave up 1 base; unmatched junction bases: 3. CDR1 is SEHNR and CDR2 is FQNEAQ in the germline V gene (reference sequence). The CDR3 is 14 amino acids. The CDR3 reads CASSLGQENTEAFF. CDR3 DNA sequence: TGTGCCAGCAGCCTGGGACAGGAGAACACTGAAGCTTTCTTT.